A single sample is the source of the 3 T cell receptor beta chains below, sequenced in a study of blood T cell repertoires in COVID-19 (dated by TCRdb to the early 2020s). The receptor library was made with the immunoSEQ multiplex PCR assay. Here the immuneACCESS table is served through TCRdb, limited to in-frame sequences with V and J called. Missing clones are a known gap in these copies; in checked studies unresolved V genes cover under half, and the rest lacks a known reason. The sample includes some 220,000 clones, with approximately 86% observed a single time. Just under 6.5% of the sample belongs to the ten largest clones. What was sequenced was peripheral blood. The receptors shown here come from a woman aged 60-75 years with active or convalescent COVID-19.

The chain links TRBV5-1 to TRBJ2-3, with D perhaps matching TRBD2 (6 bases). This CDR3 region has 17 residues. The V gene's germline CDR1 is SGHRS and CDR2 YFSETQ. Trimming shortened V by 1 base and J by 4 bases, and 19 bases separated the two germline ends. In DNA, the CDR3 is TGCGCCAGCAGCTTGAGGCCAGGAGGGAATTTCGCAGATACGCAGTATTTT. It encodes CASSLRPGGNFADTQYF.

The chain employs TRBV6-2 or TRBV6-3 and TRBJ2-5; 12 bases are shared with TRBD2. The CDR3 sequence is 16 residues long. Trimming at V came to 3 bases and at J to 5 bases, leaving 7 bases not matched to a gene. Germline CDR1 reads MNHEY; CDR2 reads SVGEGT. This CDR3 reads CASSYGLAGGRETQYF. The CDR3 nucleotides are TGTGCCAGCAGTTATGGTCTAGCGGGAGGGCGGGAGACCCAGTACTTC.

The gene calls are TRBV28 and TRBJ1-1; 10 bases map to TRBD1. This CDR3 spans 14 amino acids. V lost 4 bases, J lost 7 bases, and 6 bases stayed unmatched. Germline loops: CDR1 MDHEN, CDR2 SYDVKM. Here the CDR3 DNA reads TGTGCCAGCAGTTCCGGGACAGGGGAAGGTGAAGCTTTCTTT. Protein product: CASSSGTGEGEAFF.